This T cell receptor (beta chain) comes out of a study of T cells in localized non-small cell lung cancer. Points from the study as a whole: Detection in adjacent lung was observed for a median around 55 of the top 100 tumor clones.

This clone appeared a single time. Its target is not known. CDR1 and CDR2 from the germline V gene are SGHVS and FNYEAQ. The CDR3 totals 19 residues. V lost 1 base to trimming and J lost 2 bases; unmatched junction nucleotides: 12. Libraries were prepared by immunoSEQ multiplex PCR; TCRdb keeps only in-frame clonotypes and omits some of them. The sample includes more than 40,000 clones, around 86% of them seen just once. The TCR was taken from a man aged 40-75 years with stage II lung adenocarcinoma. The sample was PBMCs, taken before any cancer treatment. The chain is built from TRBV7-6 and TRBJ2-7; 12 bases align to TRBD2. CDR3 nucleotide sequence: TGTGCCAGCAGCTTAGTGCAGACTAGCGGGGGTACTGAAACCTACGAGCAGTACTTC. Protein sequence: CASSLVQTSGGTETYEQYF. The entire variable domain, with the rest obtained from reference TRBV7-6 and TRBJ2-7, is as follows: GAGVSQSPRYKVTKRGQDVALRCDPISGHVSLYWYRQALGQGPEFLTYFNYEAQQDKSGLPNDRFSAERPEGSISTLTIQRTEQRDSAMYRCASSLVQTSGGTETYEQYFGPGTRLTVT.